The entry below gives a single T cell receptor (beta chain) sequence along with its context. Its target is not known. Single viable CD3+CD4+CD8-CD45RO+ cells were sorted as the memory CD4+ T cells. Total CD4+ T cells were enriched by CD4 positive selection. Germline V lookup: CDR1 PRHDT, CDR2 FYEKMQ (reference sequence). The junction had 10 bases not matched to a gene; V was cut back by 5 bases and J by 4 bases. The CDR3 length is 16 residues. Authors' methods: Out-of-frame sequences were removed, leaving a few million distinct TCRbeta sequences. Assay used: immunoSEQ multiplex PCR; TCRdb lists only in-frame clones, some missing. The V and J calls and clone size come from that table; D and trimming were worked out from the DNA. The sample includes more than 55,000 clones, around 83% of them seen just once. The sample belongs to a study of memory CD4+ T cells and cytomegalovirus serostatus. General study points: Of roughly 180 reported CMV TCRbeta sequences, some 70 were found in memory CD4+ repertoires.

The sequencing sample was made of memory CD4+ T cells from blood. The rearrangement links TRBV13 to TRBJ2-7; 11 nucleotides align to TRBD2. This receptor was taken from an adult in good health and CMV-seronegative. The CDR3 protein is CASSQTSGSNSYEQYF. The CDR3 DNA reads as TGTGCCAGCAGCCAAACTAGCGGGAGTAATTCGTACGAGCAGTACTTC.